This T cell receptor beta chain is from a study of CD8+CD57+ T cells in acquired aplastic anemia. Findings and caveats of the study: The CD8+ Simpson's diversity of patients and controls was not significantly different.

As for this clonotype: No antigen is known for it.

In patients chosen for sequencing, flow cytometry had shown CD8+CD57+ cell expansion. A severe acquired aplastic anemia diagnosis applied to all patients. Genomic DNA acted as the template from which TCR beta VDJ combination and CDR3 sequence profiling were carried out. TCRdb analysed the reads with MiXCR anew, one entry per CDR3 protein. The data contain under 200,000 distinct CDR3 sequences, nearly 50% of them singletons. This CDR3 is 16 amino acids long. J lost 1 base, V lost 5 bases, and 7 bases had no gene match. Looked up from germline, CDR1 is SGHTA and CDR2 is FQGTGA. The chain uses TRBV7-3 and TRBJ1-2; 10 bases are shared with TRBD1. The sample consisted of sorted CD4+, CD8+, or CD8+CD57+ T cells (not recorded which) from PBMCs. This TCR derives from a human donor with aplastic anemia. The CDR3, as DNA: TGTGCCAGCAGCGACCGACAGGGGGCCGGTAACTATGGCTACACCTTC. It encodes CASSDRQGAGNYGYTF.